The 11 T cell receptor beta chains below were found in one sample sequenced in a study of immune cell composition in non-small cell lung cancer (dated by TCRdb to the late 2010s). Library preparation employed the immunoSEQ multiplex PCR assay. Here the immuneACCESS table is served through TCRdb, limited to in-frame sequences with V and J called. Missing clones are a known gap in these copies; in checked studies unresolved V genes cover under half, and the rest lacks a known reason. The sample has over 7,000 clones on record, 60% to 80% of them singletons. The ten top clones hold around 13% of the sample. Non-adjacent lung tissue from the same patient, taken as far from the tumour as possible and at least 3 cm away, was used for the normal lung samples. The sequencing sample was made of non-adjacent lung tissue. Receptors were obtained from a human donor with non-small cell lung cancer.

The chain employs TRBV6-6 and TRBJ2-5; D may be TRBD2 (5 bases). This CDR3 spans 15 amino acids. Germline CDR1 MNHNY, CDR2 SVGAGI (reference sequence). V was clipped by 7 bases and J by 2 bases, with 17 bases between them. The CDR3: CASTPRGGEQETQYF. DNA for the CDR3: TGTGCCAGCACCCCTCGAGGTGGGGAGCAAGAGACCCAGTACTTC.

This chain connects TRBV29-1 to TRBJ2-7, with D maybe TRBD1 (5 bases). CDR3 size: 12 residues. V gave up 1 base and J gave up 3 bases, with 7 bases separating them. Germline CDR1 reads SQVTM; CDR2 reads ANQGSEA. CDR3 in DNA: TGCAGCGTTGAAGCAGGGAACTACGAGCAGTACTTC. It translates to CSVEAGNYEQYF.

The table lists this clone with a few counts. The chain links TRBV29-1 to TRBJ2-2; the D gene is possibly TRBD1 (6 bases). This CDR3 is built from 14 residues. The V end lost 4 bases, the J end lost 7 bases, and 16 bases lay between the germline ends. CDR1 SQVTM and CDR2 ANQGSEA come from the germline V gene. This CDR3 is CSVGLGQGIGELFF. CDR3 nucleotide sequence: TGCAGCGTTGGGCTCGGGCAGGGGATCGGGGAGCTGTTTTTT.

The rearrangement joins TRBV7-3 to TRBJ1-2; D is ambiguous. Per the germline V gene, CDR1 is SGHTA and CDR2 is FQGTGA. This CDR3 has 13 residues. V was pared by 2 bases and J by 7 bases, with 11 bases between. CDR3 sequence: CASSLDGMVGYTF. Written as DNA, the CDR3 is TGTGCCAGCAGCTTAGACGGGATGGTTGGCTACACCTTC.

The chain combines TRBV27 with TRBJ2-2, with TRBD1 matching 7 bases. The V gene's germline CDR1 is MNHEY and CDR2 SMNVEV (reference sequence). J was trimmed by 6 bases and V by 6 bases; bases with no gene match: 7. The CDR3 runs 14 residues. CDR3: CASRKQGFPGELFF. The CDR3 DNA reads TGTGCCAGCAGGAAACAGGGGTTTCCCGGGGAGCTGTTTTTT.

The rearrangement uses TRBV29-1 and TRBJ1-1; tentative D call: TRBD1 (5 bases). CDR1 SQVTM and CDR2 ANQGSEA come from the germline V gene. The CDR3 is made up of 12 amino acids. Trimming removed 3 bases at V and 4 bases at J, with 9 bases between. CDR3 residues: CSVDRVGTEAFF. CDR3 DNA: TGCAGCGTTGACAGGGTTGGCACTGAAGCTTTCTTT.

The chain uses TRBV5-1 and TRBJ2-3; D gene uncertain. Trimming removed 1 base from V and 2 bases from J, with 8 bases in between. CDR3 length: 14 residues. Germline assignment: CDR1 SGHRS and CDR2 YFSETQ. CDR3 residues: CASSLTITTDTQYF. CDR3 nucleotide sequence: TGCGCCAGCAGCTTGACCATTACCACAGATACGCAGTATTTT.

V gene TRBV10-2 combines with J gene TRBJ2-1; 13 bases are a match to TRBD2. CDR3 length: 18 amino acids. V lost 2 bases, J lost 7 bases, and 11 bases stayed unmatched. CDR1 and CDR2 from the germline V gene are WSHSY and SAAADI. The CDR3 DNA is TGCGCCAGCAGTGAGGGACTAGCGGGAGCGGGGATATCGAATGAGCAGTTCTTC. Its protein is CASSEGLAGAGISNEQFF.

The rearrangement uses TRBV21-1 and TRBJ2-2. TRBV21-1 is an annotated pseudogene. The CDR3 runs to 14 residues. The CDR3 nucleotides read TGTGCCAGCAGCCTTTACCTTAACACCGGGGAGCTGTTTTTT. Translating gives CASSLYLNTGELFF.

The sample holds one count of this clone. The chain has TRBV7-9 and TRBJ2-7, with 10 bases matching TRBD1. Germline values: CDR1 SEHNR, CDR2 FQNEAQ (reference sequence). The CDR3 is 14 amino acids. The V gene end was trimmed by 5 bases and the J gene end by 4 bases; junction bases not matched to a gene: 5. CDR3 amino acids: CASSDRDRGYEQYF. The CDR3 DNA is TGTGCCAGCAGCGACCGGGACAGGGGATACGAGCAGTACTTC.

V is TRBV29-1 and J is TRBJ1-2; TRBD1 agrees at 7 bases. J gave up 7 bases and V 5 bases, and 4 bases lay outside the gene matches. Germline CDR1 reads SQVTM; CDR2 reads ANQGSEA. The CDR3 sequence is 11 residues long. CDR3 nucleotides: TGCAGCGTTTGGACAGGATCTGGCTACACCTTC. Residues: CSVWTGSGYTF.